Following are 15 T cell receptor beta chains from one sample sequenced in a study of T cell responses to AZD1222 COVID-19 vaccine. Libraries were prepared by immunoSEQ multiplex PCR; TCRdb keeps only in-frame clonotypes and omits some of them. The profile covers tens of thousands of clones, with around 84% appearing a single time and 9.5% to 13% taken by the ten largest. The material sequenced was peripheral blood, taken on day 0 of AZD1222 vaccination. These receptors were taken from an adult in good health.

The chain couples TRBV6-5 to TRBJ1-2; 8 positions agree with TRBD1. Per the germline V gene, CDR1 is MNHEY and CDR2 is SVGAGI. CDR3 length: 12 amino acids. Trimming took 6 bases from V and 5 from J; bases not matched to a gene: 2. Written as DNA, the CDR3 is TGTGCCAGCAGGCGGACAGGGTATGGCTACACCTTC. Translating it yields CASRRTGYGYTF.

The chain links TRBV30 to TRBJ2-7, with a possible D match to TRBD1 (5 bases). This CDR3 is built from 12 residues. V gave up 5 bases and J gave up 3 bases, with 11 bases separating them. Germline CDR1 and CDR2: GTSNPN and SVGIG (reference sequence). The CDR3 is CAWAWGGYEQYF. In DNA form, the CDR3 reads TGTGCCTGGGCCTGGGGCGGCTACGAGCAGTACTTC.

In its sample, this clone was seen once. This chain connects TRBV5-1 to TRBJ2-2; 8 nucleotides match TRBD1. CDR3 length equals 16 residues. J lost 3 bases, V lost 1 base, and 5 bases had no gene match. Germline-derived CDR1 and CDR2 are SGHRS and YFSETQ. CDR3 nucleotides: TGCGCCAGCAGCTTGACCAGGGGGCTCGACACCGGGGAGCTGTTTTTT. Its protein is CASSLTRGLDTGELFF.

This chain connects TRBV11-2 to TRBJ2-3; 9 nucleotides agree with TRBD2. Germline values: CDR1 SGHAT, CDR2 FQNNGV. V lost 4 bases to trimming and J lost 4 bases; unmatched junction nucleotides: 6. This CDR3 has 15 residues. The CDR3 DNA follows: TGTGCCAGCAGCTCAGCGGGAGGTTCAGCAGATACGCAGTATTTT. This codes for CASSSAGGSADTQYF.

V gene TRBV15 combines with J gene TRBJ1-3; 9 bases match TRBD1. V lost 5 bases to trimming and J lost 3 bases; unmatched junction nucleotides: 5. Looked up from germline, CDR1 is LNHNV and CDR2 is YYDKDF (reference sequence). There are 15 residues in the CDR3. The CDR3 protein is CATSLDRGNGNTIYF. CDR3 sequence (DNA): TGTGCCACCAGCTTGGACAGGGGAAATGGAAACACCATATATTTT. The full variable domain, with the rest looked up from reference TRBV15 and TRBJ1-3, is DAMVIQNPRYQVTQFGKPVTLSCSQTLNHNVMYWYQQKSSQAPKLLFHYYDKDFNNEADTPDNFQSRRPNTSFCFLDIRSPGLGDTAMYLCATSLDRGNGNTIYFGEGSWLTVV.

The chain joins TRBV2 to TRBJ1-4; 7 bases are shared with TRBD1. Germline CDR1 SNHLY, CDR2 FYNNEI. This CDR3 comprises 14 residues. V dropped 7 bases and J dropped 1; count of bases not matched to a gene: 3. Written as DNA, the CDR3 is TGTGCCAGCATAGGGGACAGAACTAATGAAAAACTGTTTTTT. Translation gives CASIGDRTNEKLFF.

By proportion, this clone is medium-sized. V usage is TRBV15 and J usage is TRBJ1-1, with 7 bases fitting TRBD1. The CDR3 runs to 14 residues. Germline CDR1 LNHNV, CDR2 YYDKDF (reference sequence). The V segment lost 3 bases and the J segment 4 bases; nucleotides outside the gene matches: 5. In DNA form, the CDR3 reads TGTGCCACCAGCAGGGAGGGGGCTTTCACTGAAGCTTTCTTT. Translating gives CATSREGAFTEAFF. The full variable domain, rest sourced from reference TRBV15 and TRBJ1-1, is DAMVIQNPRYQVTQFGKPVTLSCSQTLNHNVMYWYQQKSSQAPKLLFHYYDKDFNNEADTPDNFQSRRPNTSFCFLDIRSPGLGDTAMYLCATSREGAFTEAFFGQGTRLTVV.

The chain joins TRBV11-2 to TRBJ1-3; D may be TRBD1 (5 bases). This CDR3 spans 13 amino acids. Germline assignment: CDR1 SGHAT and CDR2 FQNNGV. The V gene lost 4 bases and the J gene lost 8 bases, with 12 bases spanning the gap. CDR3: CASSYTQGYTIYF. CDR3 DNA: TGTGCCAGCAGCTACACCCAGGGATACACCATATATTTT.

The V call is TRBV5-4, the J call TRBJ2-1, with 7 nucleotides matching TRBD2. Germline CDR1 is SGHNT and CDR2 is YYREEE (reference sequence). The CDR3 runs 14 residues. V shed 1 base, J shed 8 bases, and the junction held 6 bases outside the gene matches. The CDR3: CASSLLAGLDEQFF. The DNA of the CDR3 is TGTGCCAGCAGCTTGTTAGCGGGTCTCGATGAGCAGTTCTTC.

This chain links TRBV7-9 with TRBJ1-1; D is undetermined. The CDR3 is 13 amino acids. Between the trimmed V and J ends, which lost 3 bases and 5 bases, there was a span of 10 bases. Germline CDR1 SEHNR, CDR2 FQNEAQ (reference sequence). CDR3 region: CASSLKRGTEAFF. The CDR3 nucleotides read TGTGCCAGCAGCTTGAAGCGGGGTACTGAAGCTTTCTTT.

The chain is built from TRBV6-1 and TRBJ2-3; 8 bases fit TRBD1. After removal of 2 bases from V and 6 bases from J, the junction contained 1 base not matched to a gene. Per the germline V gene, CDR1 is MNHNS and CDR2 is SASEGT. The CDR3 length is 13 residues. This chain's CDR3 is CASSEQGADTQYF. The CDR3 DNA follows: TGTGCCAGCAGTGAACAGGGGGCCGATACGCAGTATTTT.

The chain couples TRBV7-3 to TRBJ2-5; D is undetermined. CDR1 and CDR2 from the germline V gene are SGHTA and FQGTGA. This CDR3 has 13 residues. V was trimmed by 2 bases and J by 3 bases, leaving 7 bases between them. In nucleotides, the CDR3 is TGTGCCAGCAGCTTAGGCAGAAAAGAGACCCAGTACTTC. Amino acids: CASSLGRKETQYF.

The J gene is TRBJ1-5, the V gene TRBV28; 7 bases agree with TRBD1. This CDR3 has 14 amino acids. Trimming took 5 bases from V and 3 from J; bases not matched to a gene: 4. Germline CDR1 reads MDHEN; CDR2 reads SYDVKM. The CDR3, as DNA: TGTGCCAGCAGTCCAGACAGGGCCAATCAGCCCCAGCATTTT. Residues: CASSPDRANQPQHF.

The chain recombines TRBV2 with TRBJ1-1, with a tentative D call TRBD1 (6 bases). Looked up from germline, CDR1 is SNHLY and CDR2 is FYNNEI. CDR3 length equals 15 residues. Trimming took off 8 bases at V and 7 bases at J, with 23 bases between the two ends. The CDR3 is CASVYGGASTYEAFF. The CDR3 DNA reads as TGTGCCAGCGTTTATGGGGGGGCGAGTACCTATGAAGCTTTCTTT.

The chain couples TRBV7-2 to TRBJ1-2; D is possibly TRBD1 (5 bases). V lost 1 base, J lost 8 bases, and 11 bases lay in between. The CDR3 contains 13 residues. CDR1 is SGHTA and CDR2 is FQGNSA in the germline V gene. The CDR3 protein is CASSLVGAGGYTF. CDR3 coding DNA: TGTGCCAGCAGCTTAGTAGGGGCAGGGGGCTACACCTTC. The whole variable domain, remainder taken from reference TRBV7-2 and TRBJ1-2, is GAGVSQSPSNKVTEKGKDVELRCDPISGHTALYWYRQSLGQGLEFLIYFQGNSAPDKSGLPSDRFSAERTGGSVSTLTIQRTQQEDSAVYLCASSLVGAGGYTFGSGTRLTVV.